Below, 3 T cell receptor beta chains from the same sample are listed, as sequenced in a study of PD-1 blockade in classical Hodgkin lymphoma. This sample's time point: newly diagnosed, previously untreated cHL patient sample. Thawed PBMCs were the source of CD8+ T cells, obtained through magnetic negative selection. Assay used: immunoSEQ multiplex PCR; TCRdb lists only in-frame clones, some missing. The table has fewer than 5,500 clones, roughly nine tenths seen once. Sequenced: CD8+ T cells from blood. All receptors derive from a human donor with classical Hodgkin lymphoma.

The chain couples TRBV7-9 to TRBJ1-4; a weak D match, TRBD1 (6 bases). The CDR3 contains 15 residues. Trimming cost V 3 bases and J 8 bases, with 16 bases left between them. Germline loops: CDR1 SEHNR, CDR2 FQNEAQ (reference sequence). CDR3 sequence reads: CASSLGGTLREKLFF. CDR3 bases: TGTGCCAGCAGCTTGGGGGGGACATTGCGGGAAAAACTGTTTTTT.

This chain connects TRBV6-4 to TRBJ2-3, with D tentatively TRBD1 (6 bases). CDR1 is MRHNA and CDR2 is SNTAGT in the germline V gene. The CDR3 has 15 residues. V dropped 5 bases and J dropped 1 base, with 13 bases sitting between them. CDR3 DNA sequence: TGTGCCAGCAGTCCTGGACAGCCAGGCACAGATACGCAGTATTTT. Protein sequence: CASSPGQPGTDTQYF.

The V and J genes are TRBV5-4 and TRBJ2-7, with no clear D. The CDR3 is 14 residues long. The germline gives CDR1 SGHNT, CDR2 YYREEE (reference sequence). V was cut by 0 bases and J by 3 bases, with 10 bases left in between. CDR3 nucleotide sequence: TGTGCCAGCAGCTTGGGGGCCACTAACTACGAGCAGTACTTC. Its protein product is CASSLGATNYEQYF.